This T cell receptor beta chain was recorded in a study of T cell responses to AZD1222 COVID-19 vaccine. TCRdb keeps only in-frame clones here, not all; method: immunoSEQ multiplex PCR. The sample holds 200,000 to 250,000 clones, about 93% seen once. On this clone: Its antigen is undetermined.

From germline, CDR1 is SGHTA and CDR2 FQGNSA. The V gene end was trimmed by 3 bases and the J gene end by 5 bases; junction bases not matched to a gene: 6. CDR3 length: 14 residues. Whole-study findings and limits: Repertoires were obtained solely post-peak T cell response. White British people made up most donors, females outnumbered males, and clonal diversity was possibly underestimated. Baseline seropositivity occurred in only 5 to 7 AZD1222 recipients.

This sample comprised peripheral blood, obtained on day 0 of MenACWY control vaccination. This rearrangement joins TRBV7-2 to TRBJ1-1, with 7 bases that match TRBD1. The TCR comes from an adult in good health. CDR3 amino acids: CASSFAGGRTEAFF. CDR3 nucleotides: TGTGCCAGCAGCTTCGCAGGGGGGAGGACTGAAGCTTTCTTT.